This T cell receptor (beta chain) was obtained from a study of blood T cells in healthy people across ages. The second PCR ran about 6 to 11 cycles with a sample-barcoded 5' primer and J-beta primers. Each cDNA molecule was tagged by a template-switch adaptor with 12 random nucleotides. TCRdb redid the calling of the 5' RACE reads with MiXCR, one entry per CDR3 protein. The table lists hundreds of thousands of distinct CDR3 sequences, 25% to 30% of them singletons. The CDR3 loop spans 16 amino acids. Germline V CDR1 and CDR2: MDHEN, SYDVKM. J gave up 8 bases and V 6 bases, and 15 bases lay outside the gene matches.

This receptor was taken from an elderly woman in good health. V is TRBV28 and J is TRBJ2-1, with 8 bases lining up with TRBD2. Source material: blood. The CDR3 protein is CASRDSGLGIGDEQFF. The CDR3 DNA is TGTGCCAGCAGGGACTCGGGACTAGGTATCGGCGATGAGCAGTTCTTC.